Detailed here is one TCR beta chain. The record originates from a study of control samples from healthy donors and cancer patients. The repertoire was sequenced with immunoSEQ multiplex PCR; TCRdb's copy has only in-frame clones and lacks some. Among about 140,000 clones listed, 91% were seen once. Sequenced material: blood. The source of this sequence is a man under 40 in good health.

The CDR3 nucleotides read TGTGCCAGCAACCAACTTGGGGCCAAAAACATTCAGTACTTC. Translation gives CASNQLGAKNIQYF. This chain joins TRBV7-2 and TRBJ2-4; no clear D gene. Germline V gene lookup returns CDR1 SGHTA and CDR2 FQGNSA. CDR3 length equals 14 residues. V shed 7 bases and J shed 1 base, with 11 bases lying between them. The variable domain in full, with the rest retrieved from reference TRBV7-2 and TRBJ2-4, is GAGVSQSPSNKVTEKGKDVELRCDPISGHTALYWYRQSLGQGLEFLIYFQGNSAPDKSGLPSDRFSAERTGGSVSTLTIQRTQQEDSAVYLCASNQLGAKNIQYFGAGTRLSVL.